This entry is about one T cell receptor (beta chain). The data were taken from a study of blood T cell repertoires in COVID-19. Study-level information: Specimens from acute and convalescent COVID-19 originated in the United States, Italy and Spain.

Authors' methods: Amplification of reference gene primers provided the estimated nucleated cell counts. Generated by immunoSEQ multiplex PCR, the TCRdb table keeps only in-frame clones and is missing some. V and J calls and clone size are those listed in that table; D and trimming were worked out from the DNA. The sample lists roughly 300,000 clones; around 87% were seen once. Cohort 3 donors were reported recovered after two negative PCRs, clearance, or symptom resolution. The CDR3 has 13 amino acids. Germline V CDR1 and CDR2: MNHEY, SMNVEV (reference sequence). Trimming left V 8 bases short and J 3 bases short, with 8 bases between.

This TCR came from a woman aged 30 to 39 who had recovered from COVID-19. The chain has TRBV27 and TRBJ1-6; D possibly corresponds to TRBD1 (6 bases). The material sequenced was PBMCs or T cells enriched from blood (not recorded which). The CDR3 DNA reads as TGTGCCAGCCTAGGGGGCTATAATTCACCCCTCCACTTT. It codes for CASLGGYNSPLHF.